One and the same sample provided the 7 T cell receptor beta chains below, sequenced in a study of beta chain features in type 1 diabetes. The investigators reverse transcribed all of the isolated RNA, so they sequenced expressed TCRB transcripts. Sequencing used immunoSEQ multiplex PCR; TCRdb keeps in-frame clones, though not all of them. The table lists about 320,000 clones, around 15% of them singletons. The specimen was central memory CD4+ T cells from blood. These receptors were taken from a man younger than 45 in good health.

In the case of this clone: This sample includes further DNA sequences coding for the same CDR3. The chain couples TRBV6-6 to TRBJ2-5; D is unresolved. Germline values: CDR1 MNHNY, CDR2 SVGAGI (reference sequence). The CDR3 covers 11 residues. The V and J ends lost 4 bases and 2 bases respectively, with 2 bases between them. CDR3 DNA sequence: TGTGCCAGCAGTTTACAAGAGACCCAGTACTTC. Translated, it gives CASSLQETQYF.

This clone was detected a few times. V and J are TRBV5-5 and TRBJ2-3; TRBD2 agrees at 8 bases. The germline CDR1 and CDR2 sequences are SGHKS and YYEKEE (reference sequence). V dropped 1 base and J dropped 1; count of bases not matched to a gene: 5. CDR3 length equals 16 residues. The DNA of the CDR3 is TGTGCCAGCAGCTTGTTTAGCGGGGTGGGCACAGATACGCAGTATTTT. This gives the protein CASSLFSGVGTDTQYF.

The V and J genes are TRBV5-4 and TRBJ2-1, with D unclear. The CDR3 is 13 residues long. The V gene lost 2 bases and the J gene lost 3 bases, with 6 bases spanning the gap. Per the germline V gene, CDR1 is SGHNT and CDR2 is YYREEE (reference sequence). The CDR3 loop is CASSFGVYNEQFF. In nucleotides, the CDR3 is TGTGCCAGCAGCTTTGGGGTCTACAATGAGCAGTTCTTC. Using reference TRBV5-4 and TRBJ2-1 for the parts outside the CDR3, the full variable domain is ETGVTQSPTHLIKTRGQQVTLRCSSQSGHNTVSWYQQALGQGPQFIFQYYREEENGRGNFPPRFSGLQFPNYSSELNVNALELDDSALYLCASSFGVYNEQFFGPGTRLTVL.

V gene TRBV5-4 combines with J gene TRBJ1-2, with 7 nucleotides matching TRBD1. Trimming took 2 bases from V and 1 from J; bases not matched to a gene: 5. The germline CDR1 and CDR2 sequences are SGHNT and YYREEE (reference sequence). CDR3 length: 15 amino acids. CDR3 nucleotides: TGTGCCAGCAGCTTCCGCACAGGGGTTAACTATGGCTACACCTTC. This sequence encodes CASSFRTGVNYGYTF.

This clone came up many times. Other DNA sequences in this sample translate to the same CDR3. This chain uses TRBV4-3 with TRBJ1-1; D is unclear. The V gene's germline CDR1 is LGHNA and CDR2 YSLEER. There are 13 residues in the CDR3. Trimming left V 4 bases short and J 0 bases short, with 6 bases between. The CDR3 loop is CASSRTLNTEAFF. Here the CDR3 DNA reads TGCGCCAGCAGCCGCACATTGAACACTGAAGCTTTCTTT.

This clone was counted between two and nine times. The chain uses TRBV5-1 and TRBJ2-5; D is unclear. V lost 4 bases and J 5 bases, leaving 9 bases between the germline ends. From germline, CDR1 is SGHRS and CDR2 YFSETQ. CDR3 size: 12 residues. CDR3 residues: CASSENLETQYF. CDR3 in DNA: TGCGCCAGCAGCGAGAACCTCGAGACCCAGTACTTC.

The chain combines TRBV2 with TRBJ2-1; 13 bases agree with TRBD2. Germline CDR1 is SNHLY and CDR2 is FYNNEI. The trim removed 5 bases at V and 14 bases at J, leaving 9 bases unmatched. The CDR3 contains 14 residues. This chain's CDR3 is CASSRLAGGDVEFF. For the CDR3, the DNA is TGTGCCAGCAGTCGACTAGCGGGAGGCGATGTTGAGTTCTTC.